The 20 T cell receptor beta chains listed next were all sequenced from one sample in a study of cytomegalovirus exposure and HLA in healthy donors. The PCR contained 60 Vbeta and 13 Jbeta primers. Generated by immunoSEQ multiplex PCR, the TCRdb table keeps only in-frame clones and is missing some. Here the sample spans about 130,000 clones, about 85% being singletons. The sample taken for sequencing was PBMCs. The source of these receptors is a boy between 10 and 17 years old in good health and CMV-seronegative.

The sample holds a few counts of this clone. This chain links TRBV7-6 with TRBJ1-1; 7 nucleotides line up with TRBD1. Germline V gene sequence: CDR1 SGHVS, CDR2 FNYEAQ. This CDR3 has 14 amino acids. The junction had 8 bases not matched to a gene; V was cut back by 5 bases and J by 5 bases. The CDR3 sequence: CASSRRQGGTEAFF. DNA of the CDR3: TGTGCCAGCAGCCGGCGACAGGGAGGAACTGAAGCTTTCTTT.

This clone was seen only once. The rearrangement uses TRBV30 and TRBJ1-2; TRBD1 matches 10 bases. The germline CDR1 and CDR2 sequences are GTSNPN and SVGIG (reference sequence). V shed 1 base, J shed 7 bases, and the junction held 9 bases outside the gene matches. CDR3 length: 15 amino acids. The CDR3 sequence: CAWSAGDRGRSGYTF. In DNA form, the CDR3 reads TGTGCCTGGAGTGCCGGGGACAGGGGAAGGAGTGGCTACACCTTC.

This clone was detected only once. The V and J genes are TRBV6-5 and TRBJ1-2; 8 positions agree with TRBD1. Germline CDR1 and CDR2: MNHEY and SVGAGI. With 6 bases clipped from V and 4 bases from J, the junction kept 4 bases outside the gene matches. This CDR3 contains 13 residues. CDR3 region: CASRLGQGYGYTF. The CDR3 DNA is TGTGCCAGCAGACTAGGACAGGGCTATGGCTACACCTTC.

This clone was observed a handful of times. V gene TRBV5-5 combines with J gene TRBJ1-1; unclear D gene. Trimming removed 0 bases at V and 4 bases at J, with 13 bases between. Germline V gene lookup returns CDR1 SGHKS and CDR2 YYEKEE (reference sequence). CDR3 size: 15 residues. The CDR3 is CASSLGPLTSTEAFF. The DNA of the CDR3 is TGTGCCAGCAGCTTGGGCCCTCTAACGAGCACTGAAGCTTTCTTT.

This sequence joins TRBV9 and TRBJ1-1, with D unclear. V lost 7 bases and J 1 base, leaving 11 bases between the germline ends. CDR1 is SGDLS and CDR2 is YYNGEE in the germline V gene. The CDR3 runs to 13 residues. The chain's CDR3 is CASARGGNTEAFF. The CDR3 coding sequence is TGTGCCAGCGCCCGCGGCGGGAACACTGAAGCTTTCTTT. Full variable domain (rest looked up from reference TRBV9 and TRBJ1-1): DSGVTQTPKHLITATGQRVTLRCSPRSGDLSVYWYQQSLDQGLQFLIQYYNGEERAKGNILERFSAQQFPDLHSELNLSSLELGDSALYFCASARGGNTEAFFGQGTRLTVV.

The chain is built from TRBV6-6 and TRBJ2-1; a weak D match, TRBD2 (5 bases). Germline lookup yields CDR1 MNHNY and CDR2 SVGAGI (reference sequence). The CDR3 is 14 residues long. Trimming stripped 6 bases from V and 8 bases from J, with 17 bases between. The DNA for the CDR3 is TGTGCCAGCAGCAACGACCTTAAGGACTATGAGCAGTTCTTC. Residues: CASSNDLKDYEQFF.

This sequence joins TRBV18 and TRBJ1-1; D not certain. Trimming shortened V by 6 bases and J by 1 base, and 21 bases separated the two germline ends. Germline-derived CDR1 and CDR2 are KGHSH and LQKENI. The CDR3 runs to 17 residues. The CDR3 DNA is TGTGCCAGCTCCCTTGATGGGAGGGCCGAGAGGAACACTGAAGCTTTCTTT. Protein: CASSLDGRAERNTEAFF.

This clone was counted only a few times. The rearrangement joins TRBV7-9 to TRBJ1-1; D is undetermined. V gave up 1 base and J gave up 4 bases, with 10 bases separating them. The CDR3 is 14 residues long. Germline CDR1 and CDR2: SEHNR and FQNEAQ (reference sequence). CDR3 nucleotide sequence: TGTGCCAGCAGCTTAGATCTGGGAGGCACTGAAGCTTTCTTT. This encodes CASSLDLGGTEAFF.

The rearrangement uses TRBV7-9 and TRBJ2-7; 13 bases are a match to TRBD2. This CDR3 spans 19 amino acids. Trimming removed 5 bases from V and 7 bases from J; junction bases left unmatched: 20. Germline CDR1 is SEHNR and CDR2 is FQNEAQ (reference sequence). The CDR3 nucleotides read TGTGCCAGCAGCCGACCTCGGCCTCGACAGGAGGGACTAGCGGGGGAGCAGTACTTC. Translating it yields CASSRPRPRQEGLAGEQYF.

This chain joins TRBV10-3 and TRBJ1-5; D possibly corresponds to TRBD1 (6 bases). CDR1 is ENHRY and CDR2 is SYGVKD in the germline V gene. Trimming took 2 bases from V and 4 from J, leaving 9 bases between them. This CDR3 region has 14 residues. In DNA, the CDR3 is TGTGCCATCAGTGAGACAGGGATTAATCAGCCCCAGCATTTT. Amino acid sequence: CAISETGINQPQHF.

The rearrangement uses TRBV5-1 and TRBJ2-1, with TRBD2 matching over 10 bases. With 4 bases clipped from V and 4 bases from J, the junction kept 8 bases outside the gene matches. Germline CDR1 and CDR2: SGHRS and YFSETQ. This CDR3 contains 16 residues. DNA of the CDR3: TGCGCCAGCAGCACCGGTGGGACTAGCGTTTACAATGAGCAGTTCTTC. Its protein product is CASSTGGTSVYNEQFF. Full variable domain (remainder filled in from reference TRBV5-1 and TRBJ2-1): KAGVTQTPRYLIKTRGQQVTLSCSPISGHRSVSWYQQTPGQGLQFLFEYFSETQRNKGNFPGRFSGRQFSNSRSEMNVSTLELGDSALYLCASSTGGTSVYNEQFFGPGTRLTVL.

The J gene is TRBJ1-6, the V gene TRBV5-1; 8 nucleotides line up with TRBD1. The length of the CDR3 is 16 residues. The V and J ends lost 0 bases and 5 bases, in that order; junction bases with no gene match: 4. Germline values: CDR1 SGHRS, CDR2 YFSETQ. CDR3: CASSLGTGYDNSPLHF. CDR3 DNA: TGCGCCAGCAGCTTGGGGACAGGGTACGATAATTCACCCCTCCACTTT.

Here the CDR3 reads CASSPSRFEQFF. DNA of the CDR3: TGTGCCAGCAGTCCATCTAGGTTTGAGCAGTTCTTC. J is TRBJ2-1 and V is TRBV7-2; D gene unclear. V was clipped by 6 bases and J by 9 bases, with 12 bases between them. The CDR3 is 12 amino acids. From germline, CDR1 is SGHTA and CDR2 FQGNSA.

The V gene is TRBV11-2, the J gene TRBJ2-5; D gene unclear. The germline V and J ends were trimmed by 1 base and 7 bases, with 13 bases remaining between them. This CDR3 is 14 amino acids long. Looked up from germline, CDR1 is SGHAT and CDR2 is FQNNGV. The DNA of the CDR3 is TGTGCCAGCAGCTTAGCTCAGACTCGTGGGACCCAGTACTTC. It is translated as CASSLAQTRGTQYF.

The V call is TRBV7-3, the J call TRBJ2-3; the match to TRBD2 covers 8 bases. Unmatched junction bases numbered 6, after V lost 5 bases and J lost 8 bases. Germline assignment: CDR1 SGHTA and CDR2 FQGTGA. The CDR3 totals 13 residues. In DNA, the CDR3 is TGTGCCAGCAGCCGGGACACTAGCGGTACGCAGTATTTT. Encoded protein: CASSRDTSGTQYF.

The V gene is TRBV7-9, the J gene TRBJ1-2; D call uncertain. V was shortened by 5 bases and J by 7 bases, with 20 bases between the two germline ends. The CDR3 spans 15 residues. Germline CDR1 and CDR2: SEHNR and FQNEAQ (reference sequence). CDR3 residues: CASSQVLSPGSGYTF. Here the CDR3 DNA reads TGTGCCAGCAGCCAAGTTCTTTCTCCGGGTAGTGGCTACACCTTC.

J is TRBJ1-6 and V is TRBV7-9, with TRBD1 as a possible D gene (6 bases). CDR1 is SEHNR and CDR2 is FQNEAQ in the germline V gene (reference sequence). The CDR3 loop spans 15 amino acids. V lost 5 bases, J lost 6 bases, and 14 bases lay in between. The CDR3 DNA is TGTGCCAGCAGCACTAACAGGGAACCTAATTCACCCCTCCACTTT. Residues: CASSTNREPNSPLHF.

This clone has more than one count but fewer than ten. The rearrangement uses TRBV5-6 and TRBJ2-7, with D uncertain. V shed 2 bases and J shed 6 bases, with 15 bases lying between them. The V gene's germline CDR1 is SGHDT and CDR2 YYEEEE. There are 14 residues in the CDR3. CDR3 sequence (DNA): TGTGCCAGCAGCTTTGGTGTTTTGGCGGTCGAGCAGTACTTC. It codes for CASSFGVLAVEQYF. Complete variable domain (other parts from reference TRBV5-6 and TRBJ2-7): DAGVTQSPTHLIKTRGQQVTLRCSPKSGHDTVSWYQQALGQGPQFIFQYYEEEERQRGNFPDRFSGHQFPNYSSELNVNALLLGDSALYLCASSFGVLAVEQYFGPGTRLTVT.

V is TRBV4-3 and J is TRBJ1-1, with 7 bases identical to TRBD1. Germline lookup yields CDR1 LGHNA and CDR2 YSLEER. V lost 1 base to trimming and J lost 1 base; unmatched junction nucleotides: 6. This CDR3 has 16 residues. CDR3 sequence reads: CASSQGQGRGNTEAFF. In DNA, the CDR3 is TGCGCCAGCAGCCAAGGACAGGGACGGGGGAACACTGAAGCTTTCTTT.

The chain carries TRBV6-1 and TRBJ1-1; D ambiguous. CDR3 length equals 17 residues. CDR1 is MNHNS, CDR2 SASEGT, per germline. The ends were cut back, 1 base at V and 1 base at J, with 16 bases in the middle. For the CDR3, the DNA is TGTGCCAGCAGTGAAGTTGGGTTCGGGTTAGGGAACACTGAAGCTTTCTTT. Residues: CASSEVGFGLGNTEAFF.